The clone carrying this T cell receptor (beta chain) was seen once. Its antigen is not identified. These data originate in a study of cytomegalovirus exposure and HLA in healthy donors. 13 Jbeta primers and 60 Vbeta primers were used for the PCR. Clones were read by immunoSEQ multiplex PCR, and TCRdb kept only the in-frame ones, dropping some. The table shows under 60,000 clones, with around three quarters occurring only once. General observations from the study: In a later analysis, parvovirus B19, influenza, CMV and Epstein-Barr virus appeared linked to several top co-occurrence clusters.

The clonotype was recovered from a woman in her forties in good health and CMV-seropositive. Sequenced material: PBMCs.

CDR3 amino acids: CASSTARTGAQETQYF. Written as DNA, the CDR3 is TGTGCCAGTAGCACCGCCCGGACAGGGGCCCAAGAGACCCAGTACTTC. The chain links TRBV19 to TRBJ2-5, with 9 bases that match TRBD1. The CDR3 totals 16 residues. Germline-derived CDR1 and CDR2 are LNHDA and SQIVND (reference sequence). Losses at the gene ends were 6 bases for V and 1 base for J; bases not matched to a gene: 9.